The 17 T cell receptor beta chains presented below share a single source sample, sequenced in a study of T-cell reconstitution after alpha-beta-depleted transplantation in children (dated by TCRdb to 2016 to 2018). Preparation of the library involved PCR. TCRdb records Illumina HiSeq 2500 as the sequencer. Molecular barcoding was employed in the preparation of TCR libraries, with unique molecular identifiers being used to normalize TCRbeta repertoire quantification. The raw public reads went through TCRdb reprocessing: fastp at Q25, MiXCR clone calling, in-frame beta chains kept. Each CDR3 protein gets just one entry, which takes the most common genes and DNA from the rows behind it. The sample table shows a few hundred thousand distinct CDR3 sequences, and approximately 9.8% are seen once. Of the sample, roughly 5.1% is held by the ten largest clones. The material was PBMCs from the stem cell graft donor, obtained from the stem cell graft. These receptors were obtained from a human donor who donated a stem cell graft to a child with SCID.

This clonotype was recorded many times. The chain combines TRBV7-9 with TRBJ2-1, with TRBD2 as a possible D gene (6 bases). V gave up 3 bases and J gave up 5 bases, with 17 bases separating them. Germline V gene lookup returns CDR1 SEHNR and CDR2 FQNEAQ (reference sequence). This CDR3 comprises 16 residues. CDR3 sequence reads: CASSFPVGLDDNEQFF. The CDR3 bases are TGTGCCAGCAGCTTCCCGGTGGGACTCGACGACAATGAGCAGTTCTTC.

This clonotype appeared a few times. The chain combines TRBV7-6 with TRBJ1-1, with no clear D. Between the trimmed V and J ends, which lost 5 bases and 0 bases, there was a span of 16 bases. CDR3 length: 16 residues. Germline V gene data show CDR1 as SGHVS and CDR2 as FNYEAQ. The CDR3 nucleotides read TGTGCCAGCAGCACGCGGACGGCCCCCATGAACACTGAAGCTTTCTTT. This encodes CASSTRTAPMNTEAFF.

This clonotype was counted ten times or more. The rearrangement joins TRBV7-8 to TRBJ2-5, with 9 nucleotides matching TRBD1. Germline CDR1 reads SGHVS; CDR2 reads FQNEAQ. This CDR3 is built from 16 residues. The V gene end was trimmed by 4 bases and the J gene end by 3 bases; junction bases not matched to a gene: 9. For the CDR3, the DNA is TGTGCCAGCAGCTCACGGACAGGGGTGAAGAAAGAGACCCAGTACTTC. Translated: CASSSRTGVKKETQYF.

This clonotype was detected ten times or more. This sequence joins TRBV11-2 and TRBJ2-2; TRBD2 is a possible D gene (7 bases). The CDR3 is made up of 18 amino acids. The V gene's germline CDR1 is SGHAT and CDR2 FQNNGV. With 1 base removed from V and 2 bases from J, the gap between germline ends came to 17 bases. The CDR3 is CASSLVVGGRANTGELFF. DNA for the CDR3: TGTGCCAGCAGCTTAGTCGTGGGGGGGCGTGCTAACACCGGGGAGCTGTTTTTT.

In its sample, this clonotype was seen many times. V is TRBV2 and J is TRBJ2-1; a weak D match, TRBD2 (7 bases). The V gene's germline CDR1 is SNHLY and CDR2 FYNNEI. With 5 bases removed from V and 8 bases from J, the gap between germline ends came to 16 bases. The length of the CDR3 is 14 residues. The CDR3 protein is CASSSRQAGDEQFF. The CDR3, as DNA: TGTGCCAGCAGTTCAAGACAGGCGGGGGATGAGCAGTTCTTC.

At least ten counts were recorded for this clonotype. The rearrangement uses TRBV12-3 or TRBV12-4 and TRBJ2-3, with 10 bases aligning to TRBD2. The CDR3 contains 15 residues. The J segment lost 6 bases and the V segment lost 6 bases, leaving 9 bases of the junction unmatched. In nucleotides, the CDR3 is TGTGCCAGCAGGAGAGGGACTAGCGTTGGGGATACGCAGTATTTT. This gives the protein CASRRGTSVGDTQYF.

This clonotype was found many times. V is TRBV5-1 and J is TRBJ1-5; 10 bases are a match to TRBD1. Losses at the gene ends were 4 bases for V and 3 bases for J; bases not matched to a gene: 4. Germline lookup yields CDR1 SGHRS and CDR2 YFSETQ. The CDR3 covers 15 residues. CDR3 nucleotide sequence: TGCGCCAGCAGCAAAGGGACAGGGGTCAATCAGCCCCAGCATTTT. Its protein is CASSKGTGVNQPQHF.

This chain connects TRBV20-1 to TRBJ2-1; 11 bases are shared with TRBD2. CDR3 length: 16 residues. The trim removed 1 base at V and 3 bases at J, leaving 5 bases unmatched. Germline CDR1 reads DFQATT; CDR2 reads SNEGSKA (reference sequence). CDR3 region: CSARGLGTSGYNEQFF. CDR3 DNA: TGCAGTGCTAGAGGGTTAGGGACTAGCGGCTACAATGAGCAGTTCTTC.

There are a few counts of this clonotype. The chain employs TRBV20-1 and TRBJ2-5; TRBD1 matches at 9 bases. CDR1 is DFQATT, CDR2 SNEGSKA, per germline (reference sequence). The CDR3 covers 19 residues. V lost 2 bases and J lost 5; bases outside the gene matches: 21. CDR3 amino acids: CSARSTGGVKEVYSETQYF. The CDR3, as DNA: TGCAGTGCTAGATCGACAGGGGGGGTTAAGGAGGTCTATTCGGAGACCCAGTACTTC.

This clonotype was observed many times. This chain links TRBV5-1 with TRBJ2-7, with no clear D. V shed 0 bases and J shed 3 bases, with 7 bases lying between them. The CDR3 spans 13 residues. Looked up from germline, CDR1 is SGHRS and CDR2 is YFSETQ. The CDR3 sequence is CASSLVQSYEQYF. The CDR3 bases are TGCGCCAGCAGCTTGGTTCAGAGCTACGAGCAGTACTTC.

At least ten counts were recorded for this clonotype. V gene TRBV27 combines with J gene TRBJ2-5; TRBD2 matches 9 bases. This CDR3 is built from 15 residues. Germline loops: CDR1 MNHEY, CDR2 SMNVEV (reference sequence). The J segment lost 5 bases and the V segment lost 2 bases, leaving 6 bases of the junction unmatched. Here the CDR3 DNA reads TGTGCCAGCAGTTTAGGGCTAGCGGGGTGGGAGACCCAGTACTTC. Protein sequence: CASSLGLAGWETQYF.

This chain links TRBV18 with TRBJ2-7; TRBD1 or TRBD2 may be the D gene (5 bases each). This CDR3 is 13 amino acids long. Trimming took 8 bases from V and 3 from J, leaving 14 bases between them. Germline V gives CDR1 KGHSH, CDR2 LQKENI. CDR3 residues: CASTGGKVYEQYF. The DNA of the CDR3 is TGTGCCAGCACTGGGGGTAAGGTCTACGAGCAGTACTTC.

The chain links TRBV5-6 to TRBJ2-4; D not certain. The V end lost 3 bases, the J end lost 6 bases, and 10 bases lay between the germline ends. CDR1 SGHDT and CDR2 YYEEEE come from the germline V gene. The CDR3 spans 13 residues. The CDR3 sequence is CASSSKWGNIQYF. CDR3 sequence (DNA): TGTGCCAGCAGCTCGAAGTGGGGAAACATTCAGTACTTC.

This clonotype occurred once. CDR3 sequence: CASSPMASQNTGELFF. CDR3 DNA: TGTGCCAGCTCACCAATGGCTAGCCAAAACACCGGGGAGCTGTTTTTT. This rearrangement joins TRBV18 to TRBJ2-2; D might be TRBD2 (5 bases). Looked up from germline, CDR1 is KGHSH and CDR2 is LQKENI. The CDR3 contains 16 residues. Trimming took 2 bases from V and 2 from J, leaving 12 bases between them.

This clonotype was detected many times. This chain joins TRBV6-5 and TRBJ1-1, with D uncertain. CDR3 length: 13 amino acids. Per germline, CDR1 MNHEY and CDR2 SVGAGI. With 8 bases removed from V and 1 base from J, the gap between germline ends came to 11 bases. CDR3 residues: CASGVQENTEAFF. The CDR3 DNA reads as TGTGCCAGCGGAGTTCAGGAGAACACTGAAGCTTTCTTT.

This clonotype was picked up many times. The chain employs TRBV7-9 and TRBJ2-7, with TRBD2 as a possible D gene (6 bases). The CDR3 is 12 residues long. Germline V gene data show CDR1 as SEHNR and CDR2 as FQNEAQ (reference sequence). V was cut by 7 bases and J by 3 bases, with 10 bases left in between. The CDR3 spells CASNMGGYEQYF. The CDR3 DNA sequence: TGTGCCAGCAATATGGGGGGCTACGAGCAGTACTTC.

This clonotype was recorded many times. The chain recombines TRBV20-1 with TRBJ2-4; possible D gene TRBD2, 7 bases. Germline V lookup: CDR1 DFQATT, CDR2 SNEGSKA (reference sequence). The CDR3 runs 14 residues. The V and J ends lost 0 bases and 2 bases respectively, with 8 bases between them. Here the CDR3 reads CSAREGGPKNIQYF. DNA of the CDR3: TGCAGTGCTAGAGAGGGGGGGCCCAAAAACATTCAGTACTTC.